Following are 14 T cell receptor beta chains from one sample sequenced in a study of T cells after yellow fever vaccination (dated by TCRdb to the late 2010s). The treatment or condition label on this specimen signifies: live attenuated yellow fever vaccine strain. The library was obtained by 5' RACE. The sequencing machine was an Illumina HiSeq 2500. TCRdb reworked the public reads: Q25 trimming with fastp, MiXCR clone assembly, productive beta chains retained. Every distinct CDR3 protein forms one entry, paired with its most common genes and DNA. The sample yields a few hundred thousand distinct CDR3 sequences; roughly 6.8% were counted once. The leading ten clones occupy 15% to 20% of the sample. Sequenced material: PBMCs, taken approximately 47 days after the first yellow fever vaccination. Receptors were obtained from a man aged 18 to 30 who received the YFV17D yellow fever vaccine.

This clonotype has a handful of counts. The chain carries TRBV6-1 and TRBJ2-1; D not certain. Trimming shortened V by 2 bases and J by 6 bases, and 20 bases separated the two germline ends. The CDR3 has 17 amino acids. Germline assignment: CDR1 MNHNS and CDR2 SASEGT. CDR3 sequence: CASSESTVEHPGNEQFF. Written as DNA, the CDR3 is TGTGCCAGCAGTGAAAGTACAGTGGAACACCCCGGCAATGAGCAGTTCTTC.

A few counts support this clonotype. J is TRBJ1-5 and V is TRBV10-3, with TRBD1 matching over 8 bases. Losses at the gene ends were 6 bases for V and 5 bases for J; bases not matched to a gene: 6. This CDR3 is 14 amino acids long. Germline V CDR1 and CDR2: ENHRY, SYGVKD. This chain's CDR3 is CAISPGGPHQPQHF. Here the CDR3 DNA reads TGTGCCATCAGCCCAGGGGGCCCGCATCAGCCCCAGCATTTT.

This clonotype has only a few counts. The V and J genes are TRBV20-1 and TRBJ1-2, with 8 bases identical to TRBD1. Germline assignment: CDR1 DFQATT and CDR2 SNEGSKA (reference sequence). The junction had 8 bases not matched to a gene; V was cut back by 4 bases and J by 7 bases. This CDR3 region has 13 residues. The chain's CDR3 is CSANRQGSPGYTF. CDR3 in DNA: TGCAGTGCTAACAGACAGGGGAGTCCTGGCTACACCTTC.

This clonotype was found a few times. The rearrangement links TRBV6-5 to TRBJ1-1; maybe TRBD1 (5 bases). Trimming removed 2 bases from V and 6 bases from J, with 13 bases in between. This CDR3 spans 14 amino acids. Germline CDR1 is MNHEY and CDR2 is SVGAGI. CDR3 loop: CASSYGAYGPEAFF. The CDR3 region has the DNA TGTGCCAGCAGTTACGGGGCTTACGGACCTGAAGCTTTCTTT.

The chain couples TRBV4-3 to TRBJ1-6; the D is unclear. This CDR3 has 17 residues. The germline gives CDR1 LGHNA, CDR2 YSLEER. V was shortened by 1 base and J by 8 bases, with 18 bases between the two germline ends. The CDR3 bases are TGCGCCAGCAGCCAAGCCCGAGGACCTGCGGATCATTCACCCCTCCACTTT. It codes for CASSQARGPADHSPLHF.

This clonotype was observed a handful of times. In DNA, the CDR3 is TGCGCCAGCAGCCAAGAACGACCCACCGGGGAGCTGTTTTTT. Amino acid sequence: CASSQERPTGELFF. This chain uses TRBV4-1 with TRBJ2-2; no firm D call. The CDR3 loop spans 14 amino acids. V lost 0 bases and J 4 bases, leaving 6 bases between the germline ends. The germline CDR1 and CDR2 sequences are MGHRA and YSYEKL.

The V and J genes are TRBV7-2 and TRBJ2-7; D may be TRBD2 (5 bases). The ends were cut back, 3 bases at V and 3 bases at J, with 9 bases in the middle. Germline V gene sequence: CDR1 SGHTA, CDR2 FQGNSA. The CDR3 contains 13 residues. CDR3 sequence: CASSFPGNYEQYF. Here the CDR3 DNA reads TGTGCCAGCAGCTTCCCGGGGAACTACGAGCAGTACTTC.

The chain employs TRBV6-2 or TRBV6-3 and TRBJ2-7, with D possibly called TRBD1 or TRBD2 (5 bases each). Deletions cut 8 bases from V and 6 bases from J, with 20 bases between. Germline values: CDR1 MNHEY, CDR2 SVGEGT. The CDR3 runs to 14 residues. The chain's CDR3 is CASLPLGDGVEQYF. The CDR3 DNA reads TGTGCCAGCCTCCCCCTGGGGGATGGTGTCGAGCAGTACTTC.

V usage is TRBV7-6 and J usage is TRBJ1-1; 8 positions agree with TRBD1. After removal of 5 bases from V and 0 bases from J, the junction contained 5 bases not matched to a gene. Germline V gives CDR1 SGHVS, CDR2 FNYEAQ. The CDR3 is 15 amino acids. CDR3 loop: CASSDGTGLNTEAFF. CDR3 coding DNA: TGTGCCAGCAGCGATGGGACAGGCCTGAACACTGAAGCTTTCTTT.

The chain couples TRBV5-1 to TRBJ2-7, with TRBD1 as a possible D gene (6 bases). Trimming pared 0 bases from V and 6 bases from J, leaving 16 bases between. The germline gives CDR1 SGHRS, CDR2 YFSETQ. The CDR3 contains 15 residues. The CDR3 loop is CASSLGAGEVGEQYF. The CDR3 DNA reads as TGCGCCAGCAGCTTGGGGGCAGGGGAAGTCGGCGAGCAGTACTTC.

This clonotype appeared many times. The chain links TRBV6-4 to TRBJ2-1, with a possible D match to TRBD1 (5 bases). CDR3 length: 14 residues. Germline V gene data show CDR1 as MRHNA and CDR2 as SNTAGT. V shed 5 bases and J shed 1 base, with 9 bases lying between them. The CDR3 protein is CASSTGRSYNEQFF. As DNA, the CDR3 is TGTGCCAGCAGTACAGGTCGTTCCTACAATGAGCAGTTCTTC.

The sample holds many counts of this clonotype. The chain recombines TRBV6-5 with TRBJ1-2; D is perhaps TRBD1 (5 bases). Per the germline V gene, CDR1 is MNHEY and CDR2 is SVGAGI. V lost 4 bases and J lost 8, with 14 bases in between. CDR3 length equals 13 residues. The CDR3 here is CASSSTGDRGYTF. CDR3 DNA sequence: TGTGCCAGCAGTTCCACCGGGGACCGCGGCTACACCTTC.

In its sample, this clonotype was seen a few times. This chain uses TRBV6-2 or TRBV6-3 with TRBJ1-1; D gene ambiguous. CDR1 is MNHEY, CDR2 SVGEGT, per germline. V was shortened by 4 bases and J by 1 base, with 19 bases between the two germline ends. The CDR3 spans 17 residues. The DNA of the CDR3 is TGTGCCAGCAGTTTCGTCCCCTTTGAGGCCGCGAACACTGAAGCTTTCTTT. It translates to CASSFVPFEAANTEAFF.

The V gene is TRBV6-1, the J gene TRBJ1-1, with D tentatively TRBD1 (5 bases). Trimming stripped 2 bases from V and 11 bases from J, with 15 bases between. The CDR3 runs to 13 residues. Germline V gene sequence: CDR1 MNHNS, CDR2 SASEGT. CDR3 protein: CASSESTQGVAFF. CDR3 coding DNA: TGTGCCAGCAGTGAATCCACCCAAGGGGTGGCTTTCTTT.